Listed here is a single T cell receptor beta chain. One entry per CDR3 protein, called by TCRdb with MiXCR from the 5' RACE reads. The sample has about 250,000 distinct CDR3 sequences; 30% to 40% are singletons. This record belongs to a study of CD8 T cells in ankylosing spondylitis. Germline CDR1 reads SNHLY; CDR2 reads FYNNEI. CDR3 size: 14 residues. V was clipped by 6 bases and J by 1 base, with 9 bases between them. This chain connects TRBV2 to TRBJ1-4; D perhaps matches TRBD1 (6 bases). The receptor comes from a male donor with ankylosing spondylitis or in good health (not recorded which). Sequences were obtained from blood, either unsorted or a sorted T cell fraction (not recorded which). The DNA for the CDR3 is TGTGCCAGCAGCACAGGGCTAACTAATGAAAAACTGTTTTTT. It specifies CASSTGLTNEKLFF.